This section outlines one T cell receptor beta chain sequence together with its context. Its antigen is unknown. CDR1 MNHEY and CDR2 SMNVEV come from the germline V gene (reference sequence). J lost 6 bases, V lost 5 bases, and 17 bases had no gene match. CDR3 size: 17 residues. The primer mix had 60 Vbeta and 13 Jbeta primers. The protocol was immunoSEQ multiplex PCR, while the TCRdb copy is restricted to in-frame clones and leaves out a portion. This sample yields about 150,000 clones, of which about 76% are seen a single time; 7.5% to 9% belongs to the top ten. The sample comes from a study of cytomegalovirus exposure and HLA in healthy donors. Study in general: Tens of millions of unique TCRs, all from HLA-typed donors, were included in an early release of the data.

Broader study findings: Later on, an analysis showed TCR association rates differing by HLA locus, with DRB1 the most and HLA-C the fewest. When a later analysis compared HLA-associated TCR beta chains with equally common others, the HLA-associated chains turned out to be more clonally expanded and to have lower generation probabilities.

The chain carries TRBV27 and TRBJ2-3; 7 positions match TRBD2. The material sequenced was PBMCs. The TCR comes from a man aged 25-45 years in good health and CMV-seropositive. Here the CDR3 DNA reads TGTGCCAGCAGTCCCGGGACTGGGAAAAGGGGAGGGGATACGCAGTATTTT. Protein: CASSPGTGKRGGDTQYF.